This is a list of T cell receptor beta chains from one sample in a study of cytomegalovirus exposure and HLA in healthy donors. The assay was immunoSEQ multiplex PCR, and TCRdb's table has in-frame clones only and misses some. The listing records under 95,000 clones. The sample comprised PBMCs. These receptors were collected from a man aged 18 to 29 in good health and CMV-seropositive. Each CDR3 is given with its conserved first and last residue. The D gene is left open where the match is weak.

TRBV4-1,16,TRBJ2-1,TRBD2,CASSQAPGLVSNEQFF,TGCGCCAGCAGCCAAGCACCGGGACTAGTGTCCAATGAGCAGTTCTTC
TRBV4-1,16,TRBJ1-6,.,CASSHLSGTYNSPLHF,TGCGCCAGCAGCCACCTTTCCGGGACCTATAATTCACCCCTCCACTTT
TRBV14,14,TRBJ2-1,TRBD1,CASSQAGGGNEQFF,TGTGCCAGCAGCCAAGCAGGGGGCGGGAATGAGCAGTTCTTC
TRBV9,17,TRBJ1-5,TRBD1,CASSEGDRGFSGQPQHF,TGTGCCAGCAGCGAGGGGGACAGGGGTTTCTCAGGGCAGCCCCAGCATTTT
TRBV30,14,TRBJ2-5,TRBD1,CAWAPGGLGETQYF,TGTGCCTGGGCACCAGGGGGCTTGGGAGAGACCCAGTACTTC
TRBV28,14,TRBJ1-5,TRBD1,CASSLQGGNQPQHF,TGTGCCAGCAGCCTGCAGGGGGGCAATCAGCCCCAGCATTTT
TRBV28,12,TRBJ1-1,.,CASSLREGSTFF,TGTGCCAGCAGTTTAAGGGAGGGATCGACTTTCTTT
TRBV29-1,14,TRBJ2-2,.,CSGIFTTGTGELFF,TGCAGCGGGATATTTACGACGGGCACCGGGGAGCTGTTTTTT
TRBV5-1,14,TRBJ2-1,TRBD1,CASSFGQGVGEQFF,TGCGCCAGCAGCTTTGGACAGGGGGTAGGGGAGCAGTTCTTC
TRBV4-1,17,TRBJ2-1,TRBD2,CASSQDGLAGAYNEQFF,TGCGCCAGCAGCCAAGATGGGCTAGCGGGGGCCTACAATGAGCAGTTCTTC
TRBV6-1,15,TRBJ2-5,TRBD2,CASSSPGGGEETQYF,TGTGCCAGCAGTTCCCCCGGGGGGGGAGAAGAGACCCAGTACTTC
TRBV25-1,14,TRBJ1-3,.,CASNNGGPGNTIYF,TGTGCCAGCAACAACGGGGGTCCTGGAAACACCATATATTTT
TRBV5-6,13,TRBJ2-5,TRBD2,CASSYSGQETQYF,TGTGCCAGCAGCTATAGCGGGCAAGAGACCCAGTACTTC
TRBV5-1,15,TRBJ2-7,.,CASSPGQPPSYEQYF,TGCGCCAGCAGCCCTGGACAGCCACCCTCCTACGAGCAGTACTTC
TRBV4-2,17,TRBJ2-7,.,CASSQYSRVAGAYEQYF,TGTGCCAGCAGCCAATACTCCCGAGTAGCAGGGGCCTACGAGCAGTACTTC